The 30 T cell receptor beta chains given below trace back to one sample, sequenced in a study of beta chain features in type 1 diabetes. As every portion of the isolated RNA was reverse transcribed, the sequencing read expressed TCRB transcripts. TCRdb's copy holds only in-frame clones and misses some; the assay was immunoSEQ multiplex PCR. The sample consists of 250,000 to 400,000 clones, 12% to 15% of them appearing once. The sequenced sample was central memory CD4+ T cells from blood. These receptor sequences come from a man aged 25 to 40 in good health.

This chain connects TRBV18 to TRBJ1-5, with 7 positions matching TRBD1. This CDR3 has 16 amino acids. With V trimmed by 0 bases and J by 7 bases, 9 bases remained unmatched. Germline V lookup: CDR1 KGHSH, CDR2 LQKENI. In nucleotides, the CDR3 is TGTGCCAGCTCACCACCGGGTGGGACAGCCGGGCAGCCCCAGCATTTT. Its protein is CASSPPGGTAGQPQHF.

The V gene is TRBV21-1, the J gene TRBJ2-5; the table's D call, TRBD2, has no DNA check behind it. The end of the DNA fits TRBJ2-7 better, so the J call may be wrong. TRBV21-1 is listed as a pseudogene. The length of the CDR3 is 11 residues. The CDR3: CASSSSYEQYF. CDR3 DNA: TGTGCCAGCAGCAGTTCCTACGAGCAGTACTTC.

This chain connects TRBV7-2 to TRBJ2-7; D possibly corresponds to TRBD1 (5 bases). V lost 1 base to trimming and J lost 3 bases, with 13 bases between them. The CDR3 runs 15 residues. CDR1 and CDR2 (germline): SGHTA, FQGNSA. CDR3 in DNA: TGTGCCAGCAGCTTAGGACAGAGAAGCCACTACGAGCAGTACGTC. Amino acid sequence: CASSLGQRSHYEQYV.

This clone was counted a few times. The sample carries other DNA sequences with the same CDR3. The chain recombines TRBV7-2 with TRBJ1-5; weak D call: TRBD1 (5 bases). Trimming pared 4 bases from V and 4 bases from J, leaving 8 bases between. The CDR3 sequence is 13 residues long. Germline lookup yields CDR1 SGHTA and CDR2 FQGNSA. The CDR3 bases are TGTGCCAGCAGCTCACAGGAGAATCAGCCCCAGCATTTT. Translation: CASSSQENQPQHF.

This clone was recorded many times. The chain uses TRBV28 and TRBJ2-1; 7 nucleotides align to TRBD2. This CDR3 region has 15 residues. V was clipped by 4 bases and J by 0 bases; unmatched bases: 3. CDR1 MDHEN and CDR2 SYDVKM come from the germline V gene. The CDR3 region is CASSSSGVSYNEQFF. The DNA for the CDR3 is TGTGCCAGCAGTTCCAGCGGGGTCTCCTACAATGAGCAGTTCTTC.

This clone has only a few counts. The chain uses TRBV7-2 and TRBJ2-5, with D possibly being TRBD2 (5 bases). V was trimmed by 5 bases and J by 5 bases, leaving 12 bases between them. The CDR3 length is 13 residues. CDR1 is SGHTA and CDR2 is FQGNSA in the germline V gene. The CDR3 DNA is TGTGCCAGCAGCGAGGGAGCTAGGGAGACCCAGTACTTC. Translation: CASSEGARETQYF. Full variable domain (outside the CDR3, taken from reference TRBV7-2 and TRBJ2-5): GAGVSQSPSNKVTEKGKDVELRCDPISGHTALYWYRQSLGQGLEFLIYFQGNSAPDKSGLPSDRFSAERTGGSVSTLTIQRTQQEDSAVYLCASSEGARETQYFGPGTRLLVL.

There are a few counts of this clone. The chain couples TRBV10-3 to TRBJ1-5; tentative D call: TRBD1 (5 bases). The CDR3 sequence is 18 residues long. V gave up 6 bases and J gave up 0 bases, with 21 bases separating them. Germline CDR1 reads ENHRY; CDR2 reads SYGVKD. CDR3 coding DNA: TGTGCCATCAGCGCCCAGCCTACAGGAATAACTAGCAATCAGCCCCAGCATTTT. Residues: CAISAQPTGITSNQPQHF.

In this sample, this clone turned up a few times. V gene TRBV7-9 combines with J gene TRBJ1-4, with TRBD1 matching over 7 bases. The germline gives CDR1 SEHNR, CDR2 FQNEAQ (reference sequence). V lost 5 bases to trimming and J lost 4 bases; unmatched junction nucleotides: 7. This CDR3 has 15 residues. CDR3 sequence: CASSEQGQLNEKLFF. CDR3 nucleotides: TGTGCCAGCAGCGAACAGGGACAGCTTAATGAAAAACTGTTTTTT.

The chain combines TRBV2 with TRBJ2-5; no firm D call. The CDR3 is 13 amino acids. Between the trimmed V and J ends, which lost 3 bases and 5 bases, there was a span of 10 bases. Germline V gene data show CDR1 as SNHLY and CDR2 as FYNNEI. The DNA of the CDR3 is TGTGCCAGCAGTGACAGGACGGGTGAGACCCAGTACTTC. This translates into CASSDRTGETQYF.

The table lists this clone with a few counts. The chain carries TRBV6-5 and TRBJ1-5; D uncertain. Trimming removed 6 bases from V and 3 bases from J, with 12 bases in between. The V gene's germline CDR1 is MNHEY and CDR2 SVGAGI. CDR3 size: 14 residues. The DNA for the CDR3 is TGTGCCAGCAGCTATGGAGATTTCAATCAGCCCCAGCATTTT. It yields the protein CASSYGDFNQPQHF.

Many counts were recorded for this clone. The V call is TRBV7-2, the J call TRBJ2-1, with TRBD2 matching over 12 bases. Germline-derived CDR1 and CDR2 are SGHTA and FQGNSA. The CDR3 contains 17 residues. Unmatched junction bases numbered 9, after V lost 1 base and J lost 8 bases. CDR3 bases: TGTGCCAGCAGCTTAGTCCCTAGCGGGGGGGCCTTCGATGAGCAGTTCTTC. As protein: CASSLVPSGGAFDEQFF.

At least ten counts were recorded for this clone. Other DNA sequences from this sample encode an identical CDR3 as well. This rearrangement joins TRBV4-2 to TRBJ1-2; D remains unclear. The CDR3 has 13 residues. CDR1 LGHNA and CDR2 YNFKEQ come from the germline V gene. Trimming removed 0 bases at V and 2 bases at J, with 4 bases between. The CDR3 region is CASSQDPNYGYTF. The DNA of the CDR3 is TGTGCCAGCAGCCAAGATCCGAACTATGGCTACACCTTC.

The table lists this clone with a few counts. The chain employs TRBV7-9 and TRBJ1-1; D not resolved. The CDR3 runs to 14 residues. The V and J ends lost 2 bases and 4 bases respectively, with 11 bases between them. Germline V CDR1 and CDR2: SEHNR, FQNEAQ (reference sequence). CDR3 protein: CASSLQVTGTEAFF. The CDR3, as DNA: TGTGCCAGCAGCTTACAGGTGACGGGCACTGAAGCTTTCTTT.

This clone was recorded a few times. This chain uses TRBV9 with TRBJ1-6, with D unresolved. The CDR3 runs to 14 residues. Germline values: CDR1 SGDLS, CDR2 YYNGEE. V dropped 0 bases and J dropped 5 bases, with 6 bases sitting between them. The CDR3 nucleotides read TGTGCCAGCAGCGTAGGCCCGGATAATTCACCCCTCCACTTT. Translation gives CASSVGPDNSPLHF.

This clone has only a few counts. The V and J genes are TRBV4-1 and TRBJ1-1; 9 bases align to TRBD1. J was trimmed by 5 bases and V by 2 bases; bases with no gene match: 3. This CDR3 is 14 amino acids long. Per the germline V gene, CDR1 is MGHRA and CDR2 is YSYEKL. CDR3 sequence: CASSQPTGGTEAFF. CDR3 sequence (DNA): TGCGCCAGCAGCCAACCGACAGGGGGAACTGAAGCTTTCTTT.

This clone has a handful of counts. CDR3 coding DNA: TGTGCCAGCAGCTCCGTAGCCCTTGGTACGCAGTATTTT. Its protein product is CASSSVALGTQYF. This rearrangement joins TRBV7-8 to TRBJ2-3; D is undetermined. This CDR3 spans 13 amino acids. V lost 4 bases to trimming and J lost 8 bases, with 13 bases between them. Germline values: CDR1 SGHVS, CDR2 FQNEAQ.

For the CDR3, the DNA is TGTGCCAGCAGCCCTATGTTAGGGCAGGGGGCCAACTATGGCTACACCTTC. Translated, it gives CASSPMLGQGANYGYTF. V and J are TRBV7-9 and TRBJ1-2, with 8 bases lining up with TRBD1. V lost 5 bases to trimming and J lost 2 bases; unmatched junction nucleotides: 13. The germline V gene encodes CDR1 SEHNR and CDR2 FQNEAQ (reference sequence). This CDR3 is built from 17 residues.

This clone has only a few counts. This chain links TRBV9 with TRBJ2-3, with D perhaps matching TRBD2 (5 bases). Trimming took off 0 bases at V and 1 base at J, with 12 bases between the two ends. The CDR3 has 16 amino acids. Germline values: CDR1 SGDLS, CDR2 YYNGEE. The CDR3 sequence is CASSVAGSLGTDTQYF. The CDR3 DNA reads TGTGCCAGCAGCGTAGCGGGGTCACTCGGCACAGATACGCAGTATTTT.

This clone showed up just a few times. The genes are TRBV5-4 and TRBJ2-3; TRBD1 or TRBD2 may be the D gene (5 bases each). CDR1 is SGHNT, CDR2 YYREEE, per germline (reference sequence). The CDR3 is made up of 13 amino acids. The ends were cut back, 5 bases at V and 8 bases at J, with 15 bases in the middle. The CDR3 DNA sequence: TGTGCCAGCAGGCCCTCGGGGCTACTTACGCAGTATTTT. This gives the protein CASRPSGLLTQYF.

The V and J genes are TRBV5-1 and TRBJ1-2; D is possibly TRBD1 (5 bases). The germline V gene encodes CDR1 SGHRS and CDR2 YFSETQ. The CDR3 consists of 15 residues. The ends were cut back, 0 bases at V and 3 bases at J, with 12 bases in the middle. CDR3 nucleotide sequence: TGCGCCAGCAGCTTGGAAGGCAGGGAGGACTATGGCTACACCTTC. This encodes CASSLEGREDYGYTF.

The table lists this clone with a few counts. The V and J genes are TRBV29-1 and TRBJ1-2; D perhaps matches TRBD1 (5 bases). The CDR3 loop spans 12 amino acids. Germline V lookup: CDR1 SQVTM, CDR2 ANQGSEA. V gave up 4 bases and J gave up 4 bases, with 10 bases separating them. The CDR3 here is CSVAGGVYGYTF. The CDR3 nucleotides read TGCAGCGTTGCTGGGGGTGTCTATGGCTACACCTTC. The whole variable domain, remainder taken from reference TRBV29-1 and TRBJ1-2, is SAVISQKPSRDICQRGTSLTIQCQVDSQVTMMFWYRQQPGQSLTLIATANQGSEATYESGFVIDKFPISRPNLTFSTLTVSNMSPEDSSIYLCSVAGGVYGYTFGSGTRLTVV.

Concerning this clone: This may arise from a read error, as a much more abundant clone is one base away. The chain is built from TRBV7-2 and TRBJ2-3; no definite D call. This CDR3 is 11 amino acids long. Looked up from germline, CDR1 is SGHTA and CDR2 is FQGNSA. Trimming pared 4 bases from V and 2 bases from J, leaving 1 base between. In DNA form, the CDR3 reads TGTGCCAGCAGCTCCACAGATACGCAGTATTTT. It codes for CASSSTDTQYF.

The chain employs TRBV5-6 and TRBJ1-2; 8 bases align to TRBD1. The CDR3 covers 15 residues. The ends lost 0 bases at V and 4 bases at J; junction bases unmatched: 5. Germline values: CDR1 SGHDT, CDR2 YYEEEE. For the CDR3, the DNA is TGTGCCAGCAGCTTGGGTCCAGGGGGCAGCTATGGCTACACCTTC. Translating it yields CASSLGPGGSYGYTF.

This clone has just a few counts. The V and J genes are TRBV11-2 and TRBJ2-1; 7 bases align to TRBD1. The germline CDR1 and CDR2 sequences are SGHAT and FQNNGV. The CDR3 runs 15 residues. V was clipped by 5 bases and J by 0 bases; unmatched bases: 4. The CDR3 sequence: CASSRGQSSYNEQFF. The DNA of the CDR3 is TGTGCCAGCAGCCGGGGACAGAGCTCCTACAATGAGCAGTTCTTC.

This clone has more than one count but fewer than ten. The chain joins TRBV5-5 to TRBJ2-5, with D hard to call. Germline assignment: CDR1 SGHKS and CDR2 YYEKEE (reference sequence). The CDR3 totals 11 residues. Between the trimmed V and J ends, which lost 2 bases and 9 bases, there was a span of 8 bases. The CDR3 region is CASSLSDAQYF. The DNA of the CDR3 is TGTGCCAGCAGCTTATCGGATGCCCAGTACTTC. Based on the CDR3 plus reference TRBV5-5 and TRBJ2-5, the full variable domain is DAGVTQSPTHLIKTRGQQVTLRCSPISGHKSVSWYQQVLGQGPQFIFQYYEKEERGRGNFPDRFSARQFPNYSSELNVNALLLGDSALYLCASSLSDAQYFGPGTRLLVL.

J is TRBJ2-2 and V is TRBV4-2; D unresolved. Between the trimmed V and J ends, which lost 3 bases and 7 bases, there was a span of 9 bases. Germline loops: CDR1 LGHNA, CDR2 YNFKEQ. The CDR3 has 13 amino acids. As DNA, the CDR3 is TGTGCCAGCAGCCATGCGGTCCGCGGGGAGCTGTTTTTT. This gives the protein CASSHAVRGELFF.

This chain uses TRBV7-9 with TRBJ2-5, with a weak D call TRBD2 (5 bases). Germline values: CDR1 SEHNR, CDR2 FQNEAQ (reference sequence). Trimming stripped 0 bases from V and 11 bases from J, with 19 bases between. There are 15 residues in the CDR3. The CDR3 region has the DNA TGTGCCAGCAGCTTAGCAACAAGGACTTCGAGTCGGCAGTACTTC. The encoded protein is CASSLATRTSSRQYF.

This clone was observed a handful of times. This may come from a read error, since a much larger clone is one base off. The chain couples TRBV6-5 to TRBJ2-1, with 9 nucleotides matching TRBD2. The CDR3 has 15 amino acids. With 5 bases clipped from V and 0 bases from J, the junction kept 2 bases outside the gene matches. Germline V CDR1 and CDR2: MNHEY, SVGAGI. CDR3 DNA: TGTGCCAGCAGTGGTAGCGGGAGCTCCTACAATGAGCAGTTCTTC. It is translated as CASSGSGSSYNEQFF.

The J gene is TRBJ1-1, the V gene TRBV18, with D unresolved. The V gene's germline CDR1 is KGHSH and CDR2 LQKENI. This CDR3 comprises 13 residues. V lost 2 bases and J lost 4, with 8 bases in between. The CDR3 is CASSPGRATEAFF. The CDR3 bases are TGTGCCAGCTCACCAGGGAGGGCCACTGAAGCTTTCTTT.

There are a few counts of this clone. The rearrangement uses TRBV7-6 and TRBJ2-3; no firm D call. Germline lookup yields CDR1 SGHVS and CDR2 FNYEAQ. The CDR3 covers 11 residues. V gave up 5 bases and J gave up 5 bases, with 5 bases separating them. In nucleotides, the CDR3 is TGTGCCAGCAGCCCTCAAGATACGCAGTATTTT. It is translated as CASSPQDTQYF.